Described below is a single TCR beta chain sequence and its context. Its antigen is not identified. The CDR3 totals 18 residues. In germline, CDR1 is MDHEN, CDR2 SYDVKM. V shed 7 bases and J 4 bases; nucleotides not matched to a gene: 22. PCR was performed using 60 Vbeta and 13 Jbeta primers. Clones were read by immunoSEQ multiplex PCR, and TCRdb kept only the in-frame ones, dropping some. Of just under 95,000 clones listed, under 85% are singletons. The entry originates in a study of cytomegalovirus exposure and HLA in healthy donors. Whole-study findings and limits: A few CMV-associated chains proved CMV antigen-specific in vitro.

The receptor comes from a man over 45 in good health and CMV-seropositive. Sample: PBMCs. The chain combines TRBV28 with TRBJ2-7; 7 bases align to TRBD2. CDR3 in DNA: TGTGCCAGCACCTCCGGGGGGATGGGGGGACTTCCTCTATACGAGCAGTACTTC. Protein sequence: CASTSGGMGGLPLYEQYF.